Each of the 16 T cell receptor beta chains below was sequenced from the same sample in a study of yellow fever vaccine responses in identical twins. A single record per CDR3 protein comes from TCRdb applying MiXCR to the RT-PCR reads. The sample has some 23,000 distinct CDR3 sequences; under 85% are singletons. Sequencing was performed on T cells from blood (PBMCs), unsorted or a sorted subset (not recorded which), taken before or after yellow fever vaccination (not recorded which). The receptors originated from a woman aged 18-30 years who received the yellow fever vaccine.

The chain has TRBV7-9 and TRBJ1-5; D is perhaps TRBD1 (6 bases). The V end lost 4 bases, the J end lost 5 bases, and 15 bases lay between the germline ends. The CDR3 sequence is 15 residues long. From germline, CDR1 is SEHNR and CDR2 FQNEAQ (reference sequence). The CDR3 nucleotides read TGTGCCAGCAGCTGGGGGACAACCGCTGATCAGCCCCAGCATTTT. It encodes CASSWGTTADQPQHF.

This clonotype has a single count. The chain joins TRBV10-3 to TRBJ2-3; 9 nucleotides line up with TRBD2. CDR3 length: 15 amino acids. Germline assignment: CDR1 ENHRY and CDR2 SYGVKD. Germline trimming cut 4 bases from V and 3 bases from J; bases unmatched to any gene: 5. The CDR3: CAISGPGLATDTQYF. CDR3 coding DNA: TGTGCCATCAGTGGACCGGGACTAGCAACAGATACGCAGTATTTT.

J is TRBJ1-6 and V is TRBV7-9; weak D call: TRBD1 (5 bases). Germline CDR1 and CDR2: SEHNR and FQNEAQ (reference sequence). The germline V and J ends were trimmed by 0 bases and 10 bases, with 10 bases remaining between them. The CDR3 length is 14 residues. CDR3 DNA sequence: TGTGCCAGCAGCTTAGCAGGGGATAGATCACCCCTCCACTTT. Translated, it gives CASSLAGDRSPLHF.

The table lists this clonotype with a few counts. The chain is built from TRBV24-1 and TRBJ2-1; 10 bases map to TRBD2. Germline CDR1 and CDR2: KGHDR and SFDVKD. V lost 3 bases, J lost 2 bases, and 6 bases stayed unmatched. The CDR3 is made up of 17 amino acids. CDR3 protein: CATSDPLSGRTYNEQFF. The CDR3 region has the DNA TGTGCCACCAGTGATCCCCTTAGCGGGAGGACCTACAATGAGCAGTTCTTC.

V is TRBV10-1 and J is TRBJ1-1, with D maybe TRBD1 (5 bases). V lost 4 bases to trimming and J lost 7 bases, with 10 bases between them. The V gene's germline CDR1 is WNHNN and CDR2 SYGVQD (reference sequence). CDR3 length equals 12 residues. CDR3: CASSAEGVEAFF. For the CDR3, the DNA is TGCGCCAGCAGTGCTGAAGGGGTTGAAGCTTTCTTT.

This clonotype has only a few counts. The DNA of the CDR3 is TGCAGCGTTGCCTTGACACCGGGACAGGGGGCCCACGAGCAGTACGTC. Translating it yields CSVALTPGQGAHEQYV. This chain joins TRBV29-1 and TRBJ2-7; 12 bases agree with TRBD1. The CDR3 has 16 amino acids. Germline CDR1 SQVTM, CDR2 ANQGSEA. Trimming removed 4 bases from V and 5 bases from J; junction bases left unmatched: 12.

This chain joins TRBV9 and TRBJ2-3; 9 nucleotides match TRBD1. The CDR3 contains 15 residues. V trimming: 4 bases; J trimming: 2 bases; junction bases outside the gene matches: 5. In germline, CDR1 is SGDLS, CDR2 YYNGEE. The CDR3 nucleotides are TGTGCCAGCAGCATCGGACAGGGGATCACAGATACGCAGTATTTT. Translation: CASSIGQGITDTQYF.

A few counts support this clonotype. The chain has TRBV5-1 and TRBJ2-7; possible D gene TRBD1, 6 bases. The CDR3 loop spans 15 amino acids. Trimming took 0 bases from V and 5 from J, leaving 15 bases between them. Germline V gene sequence: CDR1 SGHRS, CDR2 YFSETQ. CDR3 protein: CASSLVVTGHHEQYF. In DNA, the CDR3 is TGCGCCAGCAGCTTGGTTGTGACAGGACATCACGAGCAGTACTTC.

The V call is TRBV7-9, the J call TRBJ1-1; 10 positions agree with TRBD1. The J segment lost 8 bases and the V segment lost 5 bases, leaving 11 bases of the junction unmatched. This CDR3 spans 15 amino acids. Germline assignment: CDR1 SEHNR and CDR2 FQNEAQ (reference sequence). CDR3 nucleotides: TGTGCCAGCAGCCAGTGGACAGGGGGGATGGTGGAAGCTTTCTTT. Its protein is CASSQWTGGMVEAFF.

The gene calls are TRBV28 and TRBJ2-3; no clear D gene. V was pared by 4 bases and J by 4 bases, with 3 bases between. Germline V gene data show CDR1 as MDHEN and CDR2 as SYDVKM. This CDR3 spans 11 amino acids. CDR3 amino acids: CASSWADTQYF. CDR3 coding DNA: TGTGCCAGCAGTTGGGCAGATACGCAGTATTTT.

V is TRBV9 and J is TRBJ2-3; D may be TRBD2 (6 bases). This CDR3 contains 15 residues. Germline loops: CDR1 SGDLS, CDR2 YYNGEE. V lost 0 bases to trimming and J lost 1 base, with 9 bases between them. The CDR3 bases are TGTGCCAGCAGCGTAGGGGGCGGGGGCACAGATACGCAGTATTTT. Translated: CASSVGGGGTDTQYF.

This chain links TRBV7-3 with TRBJ2-1; D gene ambiguous. The V gene lost 0 bases and the J gene lost 10 bases, with 16 bases spanning the gap. CDR3 length: 15 residues. CDR1 SGHTA and CDR2 FQGTGA come from the germline V gene. As DNA, the CDR3 is TGTGCCAGCAGCTTAACACGTTCGGGCCCATCGGAGCAGTTCTTC. Translated: CASSLTRSGPSEQFF.

The chain recombines TRBV12-3 or TRBV12-4 with TRBJ1-2; D may be TRBD1 (5 bases). The CDR3 sequence is 14 residues long. V shed 3 bases and J shed 4 bases, with 12 bases lying between them. The CDR3 DNA sequence: TGTGCCAGCAGTTTGGGAGGGACTACCTATGGCTACACCTTC. Translating it yields CASSLGGTTYGYTF.

V usage is TRBV18 and J usage is TRBJ2-7, with a tentative D call TRBD2 (5 bases). Trimming pared 3 bases from V and 0 bases from J, leaving 6 bases between. Germline loops: CDR1 KGHSH, CDR2 LQKENI. This CDR3 has 13 amino acids. The CDR3 reads CASSPGVSYEQYF. As DNA, the CDR3 is TGTGCCAGCTCACCGGGAGTCTCCTACGAGCAGTACTTC.

The rearrangement links TRBV6-5 to TRBJ1-2; a weak D match, TRBD1 (6 bases). The CDR3 has 14 amino acids. The V gene's germline CDR1 is MNHEY and CDR2 SVGAGI. V lost 2 bases and J 1 base, leaving 8 bases between the germline ends. The DNA for the CDR3 is TGTGCCAGCAGTTACACACAGGGTAACTATGGCTACACCTTC. Its translation: CASSYTQGNYGYTF.

The chain carries TRBV24-1 and TRBJ2-2; the match to TRBD1 covers 8 bases. Per the germline V gene, CDR1 is KGHDR and CDR2 is SFDVKD. This CDR3 region has 15 residues. Trimming at V came to 5 bases and at J to 6 bases, leaving 7 bases not matched to a gene. As DNA, the CDR3 is TGTGCCACCAGTGCCGGGACAGGCCGACCCGGGGAGCTGTTTTTT. Its protein product is CATSAGTGRPGELFF.